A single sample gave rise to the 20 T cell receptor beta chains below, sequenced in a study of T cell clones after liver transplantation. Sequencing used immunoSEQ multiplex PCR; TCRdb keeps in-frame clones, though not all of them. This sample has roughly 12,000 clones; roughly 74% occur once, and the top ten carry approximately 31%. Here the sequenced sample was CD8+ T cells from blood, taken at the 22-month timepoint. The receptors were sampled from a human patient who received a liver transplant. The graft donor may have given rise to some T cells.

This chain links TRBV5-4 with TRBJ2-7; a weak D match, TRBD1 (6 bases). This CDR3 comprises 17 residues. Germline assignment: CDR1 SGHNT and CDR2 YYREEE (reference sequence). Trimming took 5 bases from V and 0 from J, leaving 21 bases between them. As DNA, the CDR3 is TGTGCCAGCAGTCCAAGGGGGACCGGGTTAAGCTCCTACGAGCAGTACTTC. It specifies CASSPRGTGLSSYEQYF.

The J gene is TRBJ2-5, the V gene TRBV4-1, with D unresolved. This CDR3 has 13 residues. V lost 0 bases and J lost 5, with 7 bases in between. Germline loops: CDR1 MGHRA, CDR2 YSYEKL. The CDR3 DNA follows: TGCGCCAGCAGCCAAGAATACAAGGAGACCCAGTACTTC. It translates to CASSQEYKETQYF.

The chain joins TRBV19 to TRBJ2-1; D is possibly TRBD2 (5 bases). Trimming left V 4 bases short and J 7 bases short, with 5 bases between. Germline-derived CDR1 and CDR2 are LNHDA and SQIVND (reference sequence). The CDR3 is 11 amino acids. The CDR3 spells CASSTGNEQFF. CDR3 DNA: TGTGCCAGTAGTACGGGGAATGAGCAGTTCTTC.

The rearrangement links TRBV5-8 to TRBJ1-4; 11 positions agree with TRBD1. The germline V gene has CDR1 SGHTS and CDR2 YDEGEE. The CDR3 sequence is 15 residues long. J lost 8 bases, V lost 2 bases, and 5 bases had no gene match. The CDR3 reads CASSFRDRGGEKLFF. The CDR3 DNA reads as TGTGCCAGCAGCTTTCGGGACAGGGGGGGAGAAAAACTGTTTTTT.

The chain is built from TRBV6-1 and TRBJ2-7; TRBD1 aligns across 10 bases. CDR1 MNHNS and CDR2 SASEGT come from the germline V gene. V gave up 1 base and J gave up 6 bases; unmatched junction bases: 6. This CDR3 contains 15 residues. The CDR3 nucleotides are TGTGCCAGCAGTGAAGAGGAGACAGGGGGCGCCGAGCAGTACTTC. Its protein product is CASSEEETGGAEQYF.

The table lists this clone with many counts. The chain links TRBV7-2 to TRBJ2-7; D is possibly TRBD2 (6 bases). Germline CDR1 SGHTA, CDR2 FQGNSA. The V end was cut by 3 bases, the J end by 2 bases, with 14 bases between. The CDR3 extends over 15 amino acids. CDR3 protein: CASSLVPERAYEQYF. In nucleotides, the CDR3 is TGTGCCAGCAGCTTGGTCCCTGAGCGGGCCTACGAGCAGTACTTC.

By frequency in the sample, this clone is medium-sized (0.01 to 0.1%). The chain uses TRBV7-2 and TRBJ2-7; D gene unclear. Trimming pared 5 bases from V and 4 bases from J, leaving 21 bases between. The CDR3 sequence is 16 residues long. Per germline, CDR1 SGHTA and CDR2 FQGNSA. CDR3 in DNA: TGTGCCAGCAGCCCAACTTCCTTTGACCAGAGTTACGAGCAGTACTTC. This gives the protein CASSPTSFDQSYEQYF.

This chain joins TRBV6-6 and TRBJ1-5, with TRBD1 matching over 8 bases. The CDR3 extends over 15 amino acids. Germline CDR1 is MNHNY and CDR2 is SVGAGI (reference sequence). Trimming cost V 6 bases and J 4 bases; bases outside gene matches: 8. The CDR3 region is CASRPGQGWNQPQHF. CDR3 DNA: TGTGCCAGCAGGCCAGGACAGGGTTGGAATCAGCCCCAGCATTTT.

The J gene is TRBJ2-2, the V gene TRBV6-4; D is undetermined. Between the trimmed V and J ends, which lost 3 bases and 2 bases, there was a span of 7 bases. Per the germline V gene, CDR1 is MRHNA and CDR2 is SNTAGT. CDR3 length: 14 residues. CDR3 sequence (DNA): TGTGCCAGCAGTGAAGATGACAACACCGGGGAGCTGTTTTTT. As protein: CASSEDDNTGELFF.

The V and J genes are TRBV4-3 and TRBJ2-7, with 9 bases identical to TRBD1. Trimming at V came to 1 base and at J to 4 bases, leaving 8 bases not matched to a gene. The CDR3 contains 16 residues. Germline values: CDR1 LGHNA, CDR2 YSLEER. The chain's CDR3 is CASSQALTGGDYEQYF. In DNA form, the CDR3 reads TGCGCCAGCAGCCAAGCTTTAACAGGGGGCGATTACGAGCAGTACTTC.

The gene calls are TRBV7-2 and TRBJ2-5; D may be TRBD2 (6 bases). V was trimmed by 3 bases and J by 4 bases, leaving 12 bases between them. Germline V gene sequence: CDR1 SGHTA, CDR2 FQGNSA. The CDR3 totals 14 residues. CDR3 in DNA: TGTGCCAGCAGCTTGGGCGGGGTCCCAGAGACCCAGTACTTC. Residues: CASSLGGVPETQYF.

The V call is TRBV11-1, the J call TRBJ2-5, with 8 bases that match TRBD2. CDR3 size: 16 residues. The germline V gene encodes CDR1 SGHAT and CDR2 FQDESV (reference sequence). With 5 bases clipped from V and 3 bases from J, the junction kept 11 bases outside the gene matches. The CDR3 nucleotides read TGTGCCAGCAGCCAAGAGGTGGGACTAGGAAAAGAGACCCAGTACTTC. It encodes CASSQEVGLGKETQYF. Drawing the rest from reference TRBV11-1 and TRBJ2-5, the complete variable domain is EAEVAQSPRYKITEKSQAVAFWCDPISGHATLYWYRQILGQGPELLVQFQDESVVDDSQLPKDRFSAERLKGVDSTLKIQPAELGDSAMYLCASSQEVGLGKETQYFGPGTRLLVL.

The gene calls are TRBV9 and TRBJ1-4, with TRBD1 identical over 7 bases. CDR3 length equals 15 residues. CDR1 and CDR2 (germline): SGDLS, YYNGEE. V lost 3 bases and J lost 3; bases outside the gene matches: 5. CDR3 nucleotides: TGTGCCAGCAGCGCCCTAGGGGGCCCTAATGAAAAACTGTTTTTT. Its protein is CASSALGGPNEKLFF.

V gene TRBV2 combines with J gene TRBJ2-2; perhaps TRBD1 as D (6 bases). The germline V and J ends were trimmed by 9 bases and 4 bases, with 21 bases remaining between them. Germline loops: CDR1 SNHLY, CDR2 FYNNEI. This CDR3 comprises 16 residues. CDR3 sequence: CARPSGRDTLTGELFF. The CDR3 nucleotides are TGTGCCAGGCCCTCCGGCCGGGACACCCTCACCGGGGAGCTGTTTTTT.

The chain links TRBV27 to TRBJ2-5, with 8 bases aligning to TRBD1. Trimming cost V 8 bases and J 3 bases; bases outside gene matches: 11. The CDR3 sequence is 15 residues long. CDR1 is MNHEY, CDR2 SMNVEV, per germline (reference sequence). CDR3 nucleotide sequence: TGTGCCAGCTCTACGGACAGGGAGGATAAAGAGACCCAGTACTTC. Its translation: CASSTDREDKETQYF.

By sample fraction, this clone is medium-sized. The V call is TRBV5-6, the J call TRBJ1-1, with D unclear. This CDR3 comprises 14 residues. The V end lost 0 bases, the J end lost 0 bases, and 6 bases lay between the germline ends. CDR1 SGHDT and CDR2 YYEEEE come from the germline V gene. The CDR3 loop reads CASSLARLNTEAFF. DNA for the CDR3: TGTGCCAGCAGCTTGGCCAGATTGAACACTGAAGCTTTCTTT.

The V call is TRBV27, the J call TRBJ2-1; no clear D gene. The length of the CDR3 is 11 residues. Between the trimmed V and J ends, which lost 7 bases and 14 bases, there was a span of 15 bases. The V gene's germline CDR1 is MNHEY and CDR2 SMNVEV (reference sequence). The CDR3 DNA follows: TGTGCCAGCACTGCGAGCCAAATAGAGTTCTTC. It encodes CASTASQIEFF.

The CDR3 loop is CASSPGGNTEAFF. CDR3 coding DNA: TGTGCCAGCAGCCCTGGGGGAAACACTGAAGCTTTCTTT. This chain joins TRBV7-6 and TRBJ1-1, with D possibly being TRBD1 (5 bases). Trimming removed 5 bases from V and 2 bases from J, with 9 bases in between. Germline assignment: CDR1 SGHVS and CDR2 FNYEAQ. The CDR3 loop spans 13 amino acids.

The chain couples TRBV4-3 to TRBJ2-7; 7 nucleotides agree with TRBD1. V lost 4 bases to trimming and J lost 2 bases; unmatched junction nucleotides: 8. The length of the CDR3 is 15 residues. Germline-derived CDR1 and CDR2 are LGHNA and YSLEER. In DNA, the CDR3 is TGCGCCAGCAGCCCGACCCGACAGGGAACCTACGAGCAGTACTTC. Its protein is CASSPTRQGTYEQYF.

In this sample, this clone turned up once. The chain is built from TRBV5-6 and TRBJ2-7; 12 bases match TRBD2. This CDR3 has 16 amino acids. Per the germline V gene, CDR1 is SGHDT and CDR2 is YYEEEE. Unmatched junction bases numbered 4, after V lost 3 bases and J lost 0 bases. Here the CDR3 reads CASSYPSGRGSYEQYF. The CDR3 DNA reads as TGTGCCAGCAGCTACCCTAGCGGGAGGGGCTCCTACGAGCAGTACTTC.